These 14 T cell receptor beta chains share one sample of origin, sequenced in a study of blood T cell repertoires in COVID-19. The data were produced by immunoSEQ multiplex PCR, yet TCRdb's version contains in-frame clones alone and is incomplete. The table lists more than 150,000 clones, roughly nine tenths of them singletons. Sequencing was done on a sample of PBMCs or T cells enriched from blood (not recorded which). The receptors shown here come from a woman between 25 and 40 years old who had recovered from COVID-19.

The chain links TRBV7-9 to TRBJ2-6; possible D gene TRBD2, 6 bases. The V and J ends lost 0 bases and 2 bases respectively, with 14 bases between them. The V gene's germline CDR1 is SEHNR and CDR2 FQNEAQ (reference sequence). CDR3 length: 18 amino acids. CDR3 bases: TGTGCCAGCAGCTTAGCCCTTCGATGGGGGGCTGGGGCCAACGTCCTGACTTTC. Translating gives CASSLALRWGAGANVLTF.

The rearrangement joins TRBV5-5 to TRBJ2-7; 10 nucleotides agree with TRBD2. V gave up 6 bases and J gave up 4 bases; unmatched junction bases: 7. The CDR3 is 14 residues long. In germline, CDR1 is SGHKS, CDR2 YYEKEE (reference sequence). The CDR3 coding sequence is TGTGCCAGCACCCCCCCTAGCGGGAGTTACGAGCAGTACTTC. This translates into CASTPPSGSYEQYF. The full variable domain, its missing parts supplied by reference TRBV5-5 and TRBJ2-7, is DAGVTQSPTHLIKTRGQQVTLRCSPISGHKSVSWYQQVLGQGPQFIFQYYEKEERGRGNFPDRFSARQFPNYSSELNVNALLLGDSALYLCASTPPSGSYEQYFGPGTRLTVT.

This clone was counted only a few times. The genes are TRBV7-8 and TRBJ2-7; TRBD2 agrees at 8 bases. Germline assignment: CDR1 SGHVS and CDR2 FQNEAQ. V lost 3 bases to trimming and J lost 7 bases; unmatched junction nucleotides: 5. This CDR3 is built from 13 residues. DNA for the CDR3: TGTGCCAGCAGCTTTTTCGAGCGGGGGGAGCAGTACTTC. Translation: CASSFFERGEQYF. The full variable domain, its missing parts supplied by reference TRBV7-8 and TRBJ2-7, is GAGVSQSPRYKVAKRGQDVALRCDPISGHVSLFWYQQALGQGPEFLTYFQNEAQLDKSGLPSDRFFAERPEGSVSTLKIQRTQQEDSAVYLCASSFFERGEQYFGPGTRLTVT.

The chain joins TRBV7-2 to TRBJ1-1; 8 bases line up with TRBD1. CDR1 is SGHTA, CDR2 FQGNSA, per germline. The CDR3 extends over 15 amino acids. V trimming: 3 bases; J trimming: 7 bases; junction bases outside the gene matches: 10. CDR3 DNA: TGTGCCAGCAGCTTGGGGGGAGGACAGGGCCTTGAAGCTTTCTTT. Its translation is CASSLGGGQGLEAFF.

The chain joins TRBV2 to TRBJ1-2; TRBD1 matches at 9 bases. This CDR3 is built from 12 residues. The trim removed 6 bases at V and 8 bases at J, leaving 4 bases unmatched. Germline V gene data show CDR1 as SNHLY and CDR2 as FYNNEI. Here the CDR3 reads CASRGTGYGYTF. The CDR3, as DNA: TGTGCCAGCAGGGGGACAGGGTACGGCTACACCTTC.

V and J are TRBV18 and TRBJ1-5, with unresolved D. V was pared by 9 bases and J by 6 bases, with 12 bases between. The CDR3 runs 12 residues. CDR1 is KGHSH, CDR2 LQKENI, per germline. CDR3 region: CASRRPGQPQHF. DNA for the CDR3: TGTGCCAGTAGGAGACCGGGTCAGCCCCAGCATTTT.

The V gene is TRBV27, the J gene TRBJ2-1; TRBD2 might be the D (7 bases). V was cut by 4 bases and J by 4 bases, with 23 bases left in between. Germline V gene sequence: CDR1 MNHEY, CDR2 SMNVEV (reference sequence). The CDR3 length is 18 residues. In DNA form, the CDR3 reads TGTGCCAGCAGTTGGGGGCGCGGAAGCGGGGAACGTTACAATGAGCAGTTCTTC. Protein sequence: CASSWGRGSGERYNEQFF.

V and J are TRBV7-3 and TRBJ2-5; 7 nucleotides line up with TRBD2. The CDR3 is 14 amino acids. The V gene's germline CDR1 is SGHTA and CDR2 FQGTGA. V gave up 5 bases and J gave up 3 bases; unmatched junction bases: 6. The CDR3 sequence is CASSRAGREETQYF. The CDR3 DNA is TGTGCCAGCAGCCGTGCAGGGAGGGAAGAGACCCAGTACTTC.

The genes are TRBV3-1 (or the pseudogene TRBV3-2) and TRBJ2-7; 9 bases agree with TRBD2. The CDR3 length is 14 residues. Germline assignment: CDR1 LGHDT and CDR2 YNNKEL (reference sequence). The trim removed 5 bases at V and 5 bases at J, leaving 7 bases unmatched. The CDR3, as DNA: TGTGCCAGCAGCGGGGGACTAGCTCTGGACGAGCAGTACTTC. Translated: CASSGGLALDEQYF.

This clone appeared a single time. This chain joins TRBV7-9 and TRBJ2-2, with D possibly being TRBD1 (6 bases). CDR1 and CDR2 (germline): SEHNR, FQNEAQ (reference sequence). The length of the CDR3 is 15 residues. V was pared by 4 bases and J by 1 base, with 10 bases between. CDR3 protein: CASSSRDMNTGELFF. The CDR3 DNA reads TGTGCCAGCAGCTCCCGGGACATGAACACCGGGGAGCTGTTTTTT. Complete variable domain (other parts from reference TRBV7-9 and TRBJ2-2): DTGVSQNPRHKITKRGQNVTFRCDPISEHNRLYWYRQTLGQGPEFLTYFQNEAQLEKSRLLSDRFSAERPKGSFSTLEIQRTEQGDSAMYLCASSSRDMNTGELFFGEGSRLTVL.

This rearrangement joins TRBV29-1 to TRBJ1-1; D ambiguous. The CDR3 is 11 residues long. Germline V lookup: CDR1 SQVTM, CDR2 ANQGSEA. V was pared by 2 bases and J by 7 bases, with 8 bases between. CDR3 region: CSVEISLEAFF. CDR3 DNA sequence: TGCAGCGTTGAAATTAGCCTTGAAGCTTTCTTT.

Note on this clone: The junction and the germline gene differ at one end; a read error may be behind it. The V gene is TRBV7-2, the J gene TRBJ1-1; D not certain. The CDR3 is made up of 14 amino acids. Germline V gives CDR1 SGHTA, CDR2 FQGNSA. The CDR3 DNA sequence: TGTGCCAGCAACTTAGCGGGAGGATACACTGAAGCTTTCTTT. It translates to CASNLAGGYTEAFF.

J is TRBJ2-7 and V is TRBV29-1, with D possibly being TRBD1 (5 bases). The CDR3 covers 14 residues. Trimming shortened V by 4 bases and J by 0 bases, and 13 bases separated the two germline ends. Germline values: CDR1 SQVTM, CDR2 ANQGSEA. The CDR3 bases are TGCAGCGTTGGCCGGACATTGAGCTCCTACGAGCAGTACTTC. Translated: CSVGRTLSSYEQYF.

This clone was counted a single time. Distinct nucleotide sequences in the sample also encode this CDR3. The V and J genes are TRBV24-1 and TRBJ2-5; 8 nucleotides align to TRBD1. Per the germline V gene, CDR1 is KGHDR and CDR2 is SFDVKD. After removal of 7 bases from V and 4 bases from J, the junction contained 4 bases not matched to a gene. The CDR3 length is 13 residues. The CDR3 loop reads CATSETGGETQYF. In nucleotides, the CDR3 is TGTGCCACCAGCGAAACAGGGGGAGAGACCCAGTACTTC.